This T cell receptor beta chain was profiled in a study of OX40 agonist ivuxolimab in advanced cancers. About the full investigation: The costimulatory receptor OX40 (CD134) was targeted by ivuxolimab, a fully human IgG2 agonistic monoclonal antibody. The paper describes the monotherapy dose-escalation part (N of about 52 patients) of the phase I trial of ivuxolimab. Patients were allowed to have had prior anti-PD-1, anti-PD-L1 or anti-CTLA-4 therapy, and around two fifths of the dose-escalation patients had been treated with checkpoint inhibitors. Three dose-escalation patients achieved partial responses, one with hepatocellular carcinoma and two with cutaneous melanoma. Intravenous ivuxolimab was administered to patients every 2 weeks at six dose levels: 0.01, 0.1, 0.3, 1.5, 3 and 10 mg/kg. Among the approximately 54 dose-escalation patients, 19 had hepatocellular carcinoma, about 15 melanoma, 9 renal cell carcinoma and 9 head and neck cancer. Peripheral TCRbeta sequencing aimed to test whether ivuxolimab altered TCR sequence diversity and caused clonal T-cell expansion. In the dose-escalation cohort, approximately 82% of patients were male, and the mean age was approximately 60 years with a range of roughly 20 to 85. General study outcomes and caveats: On average, CD8+ T cells showed more expanded clones than CD4+ T cells after ivuxolimab. The antigen specificity of the clonally expanded peripheral T cells was not determined. Low levels of normalized T-cell clonal expansion were also seen in some patients who did not respond. In the 0.1-3.0 mg/kg groups, partial responders were among the patients with the lowest normalized peripheral clonal expansion, particularly in CD8+ T cells. At doses of 0.1 to 3.0 mg/kg, clonal expansion of both CD4+ and CD8+ blood T cells was observed from baseline to week 6.

Genomic DNA was isolated from the sorted cells so that the TCRbeta CDR3 region could be sequenced. The immunoSEQ Assay was used to sequence the TCRbeta CDR3 regions. Held by TCRdb, this immuneACCESS table contains in-frame sequences only and omits some clones. Under half of the omission traces to an unresolved V gene where checked; the cause of the rest is unknown. Across this sample there are 45,000 or so clones, with just over 90% seen only once. The top ten hold approximately 18% of the sample. The cysteine opens and the phenylalanine closes a CDR3 of 15 amino acids. Only the CDR3 region is kept as DNA, spanning 45 bases read in frame from base 1. In the germline V gene, CDR1 corresponds to SGHRS and CDR2 to YFSETQ. V loses 0 bases of germline sequence and J loses 2 bases, and the interval between the two ends is 11 bases. Patients with a history of autoimmune disease or receiving systemic immunosuppression were excluded from the trial. In every dose cohort, peripheral blood was drawn for TCR sequencing at baseline, cycle 4 day 1, and cycle 7 day 1. Samples came from an open-label, multicenter, first-in-human phase I dose-escalation trial of ivuxolimab. Adults with locally advanced or metastatic head and neck squamous cell, hepatocellular, melanoma or renal cell carcinoma were enrolled in the trial. Before TCR sequencing, CD4+ and CD8+ T cells were separately sorted from peripheral blood.

For this clone: No antigen is known for it. Per-nucleotide qualities are absent, and no much larger clonotype sits a single base away.

The specimen was CD4+ or CD8+ T cells sorted from blood, collected in a trial of the OX40 agonist ivuxolimab. The sequence is built from TRBV5-1 and TRBJ2-5; no D gene can be assigned with confidence. The sequence came from an adult with an advanced solid tumor such as melanoma, head and neck, liver or kidney cancer. The DNA sequence follows: TGCGCCAGCAGCTTGGAGGTGGGCGGACAAGAGACCCAGTACTTC. Translated, it reads CASSLEVGGQETQYF.